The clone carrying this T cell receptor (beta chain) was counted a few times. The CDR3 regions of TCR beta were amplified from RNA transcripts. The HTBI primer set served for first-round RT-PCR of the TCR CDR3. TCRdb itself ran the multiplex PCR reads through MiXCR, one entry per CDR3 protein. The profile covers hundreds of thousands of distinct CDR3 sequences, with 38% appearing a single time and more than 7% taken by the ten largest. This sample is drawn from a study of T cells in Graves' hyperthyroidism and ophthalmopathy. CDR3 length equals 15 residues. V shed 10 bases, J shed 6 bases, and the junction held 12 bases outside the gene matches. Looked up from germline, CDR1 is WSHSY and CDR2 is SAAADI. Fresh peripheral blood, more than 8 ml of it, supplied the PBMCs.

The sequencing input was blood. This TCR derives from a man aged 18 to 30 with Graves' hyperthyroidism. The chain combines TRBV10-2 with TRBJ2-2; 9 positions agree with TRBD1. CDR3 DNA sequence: TGCGCCACCCATTCCGGGACAGGGCGGGCCGGGGAGCTGTTTTTT. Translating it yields CATHSGTGRAGELFF.